This is a list of T cell receptor beta chains from one sample in a study of cytomegalovirus exposure and HLA in healthy donors. The table came from immunoSEQ multiplex PCR; TCRdb's copy has only in-frame clones and leaves some out. The profile shows approximately 260,000 clones, around 86% of them singletons. The sequenced material came from PBMCs. Every receptor here comes from a woman between 18 and 29 years old in good health and CMV-seronegative. CDR3s include the opening cysteine and the closing phenylalanine or tryptophan. A D gene is named only where the DNA matches it firmly. Clone size is not always given. Where it is, it says once, few, many or a class for expanded clones.

D gene,J gene,clone size,CDR3 length,V gene,CDR3 protein,CDR3 DNA
NA,TRBJ2-1,few,14,TRBV4-1,CASSQDQSYNEQFF,TGCGCCAGCAGCCAAGATCAGTCCTACAATGAGCAGTTCTTC
TRBD2,TRBJ2-3,many,17,TRBV4-2,CASSQTTSGRGADTQYF,TGTGCCAGCAGCCAAACCACTAGCGGGAGAGGTGCAGATACGCAGTATTTT
NA,TRBJ1-2,NA,16,TRBV6-5,CASSYQQSGGGYGYTF,TGTGCCAGCAGTTACCAACAGTCGGGGGGCGGCTATGGCTACACCTTC
TRBD1,TRBJ1-5,NA,13,TRBV30,CAWSRQGSQPQHF,TGTGCCTGGAGCAGACAGGGCAGTCAGCCCCAGCATTTT
NA,TRBJ1-2,NA,11,TRBV28,CASSLSYGYTF,TGTGCCAGCAGTTTGAGCTATGGCTACACCTTC
TRBD2,TRBJ2-3,NA,13,TRBV2,CASTQTSADTQYF,TGTGCCAGCACTCAGACTAGCGCAGATACGCAGTATTTT
TRBD2,TRBJ2-3,NA,15,TRBV6-6,CASSRLAGVTDTQYF,TGTGCCAGCAGTAGACTAGCGGGGGTCACAGATACGCAGTATTTT
NA,TRBJ2-7,NA,17,TRBV4-1,CASSPNGWRTHAYEQYF,TGCGCCAGCAGCCCAAACGGGTGGCGTACTCATGCCTACGAGCAGTACTTC
NA,TRBJ2-7,NA,12,TRBV5-6,CASSLRDYEQYF,TGTGCCAGCAGCTTGCGAGACTACGAGCAGTACTTC
TRBD1,TRBJ2-1,NA,13,TRBV29-1,CSVDRGRGYEQFF,TGCAGCGTAGACAGGGGGCGCGGGTATGAGCAGTTCTTC
TRBD1,TRBJ1-4,NA,15,TRBV6-5,CASSYGGTGKRGLFF,TGTGCCAGCAGTTACGGGGGGACAGGAAAACGGGGCCTGTTTTTT
NA,TRBJ1-1,few,14,TRBV28,CASSLGQANTEAFF,TGTGCCAGCAGTTTGGGTCAGGCGAACACTGAAGCTTTCTTT
TRBD1,TRBJ1-3,NA,16,TRBV13,CASSLGAGGTGNTIYF,TGTGCCAGCAGCTTAGGCGCAGGGGGCACTGGAAACACCATATATTTT
TRBD1,TRBJ1-2,few,14,TRBV4-1,CASSQVSRGDGYTF,TGCGCCAGCAGCCAAGTGTCCAGGGGGGATGGCTACACCTTC
NA,TRBJ2-7,once,14,TRBV27,CASSSHTGTYEQYF,TGTGCCAGCAGTTCCCACACAGGGACCTACGAGCAGTACTTC
NA,TRBJ1-5,NA,16,TRBV19,CASRNVRRYSNQPQHF,TGTGCCAGTAGAAACGTCCGGAGGTATAGCAATCAGCCCCAGCATTTT
TRBD2,TRBJ2-1,NA,15,TRBV7-6,CASSQLAGGPYEQFF,TGTGCCAGCAGCCAACTAGCGGGGGGGCCGTATGAGCAGTTCTTC
NA,TRBJ2-7,NA,13,TRBV9,CASSVGQSYEQYF,TGTGCCAGCAGCGTAGGACAGAGCTACGAGCAGTACTTC
TRBD1,TRBJ1-1,NA,15,TRBV5-6,CASSTIGTANTEAFF,TGTGCCAGCAGCACGATTGGGACAGCGAACACTGAAGCTTTCTTT
NA,TRBJ1-1,NA,13,TRBV6-5,CASSPDRRTEAFF,TGTGCCAGCAGTCCTGACAGGCGCACTGAAGCTTTCTTT
TRBD1,TRBJ2-7,NA,15,TRBV5-4,CASSSFPTGTYEQYF,TGTGCCAGCAGCTCATTCCCGACAGGGACCTACGAGCAGTACTTC
TRBD1,TRBJ1-2,once,13,TRBV5-8,CASTETGIYGYTF,TGTGCCAGCACGGAGACAGGGATCTATGGCTACACCTTC
TRBD1,TRBJ2-7,NA,14,TRBV11-2,CASSWGQREREQYF,TGTGCCAGCAGCTGGGGACAGAGGGAGAGGGAGCAGTACTTC
NA,TRBJ2-7,NA,12,TRBV7-2,CASSPQHYEQYF,TGTGCCAGCAGCCCACAGCACTACGAGCAGTACTTC
TRBD2,TRBJ2-1,NA,17,TRBV28,CASSFPRLAGYYNEQFF,TGTGCCAGCAGTTTCCCCAGACTAGCGGGGTACTACAATGAGCAGTTCTTC
NA,TRBJ1-1,NA,12,TRBV30,CAYDSLNTEAFF,TGTGCTTATGACAGCTTGAACACTGAAGCTTTCTTT
TRBD1,TRBJ2-7,NA,14,TRBV14,CASSQTRDSYEQYF,TGTGCCAGCAGCCAAACCCGGGACAGCTACGAGCAGTACTTC
TRBD1,TRBJ1-1,once,16,TRBV5-1,CASSPGATGDGTEAFF,TGCGCCAGCAGCCCCGGGGCTACAGGGGACGGCACTGAAGCTTTCTTT
TRBD2,TRBJ2-5,NA,14,TRBV19,CASSIAGEGKTQYF,TGTGCCAGTAGTATAGCGGGGGAGGGAAAGACCCAGTACTTC
NA,TRBJ1-6,NA,13,TRBV2,CASKQTFGSPLHF,TGTGCCAGCAAGCAGACTTTCGGATCACCCCTCCACTTT
TRBD1,TRBJ1-2,NA,14,TRBV9,CASSAQGAGGGYTF,TGTGCCAGCAGCGCACAGGGGGCTGGTGGCGGCTACACCTTC
TRBD1,TRBJ1-1,NA,16,TRBV6-5,CASSLTTGTLRGKAFF,TGTGCCAGCAGTTTAACGACAGGGACCCTACGGGGGAAAGCTTTCTTT
TRBD1,TRBJ1-2,few,13,TRBV10-2,CASSSGGSYGYTF,TGCGCCAGCAGTTCAGGGGGCAGCTATGGCTACACCTTC
TRBD2,TRBJ2-1,NA,14,TRBV12-5,CASGLGTSGGEQFF,TGTGCTAGTGGTTTGGGGACTAGCGGGGGTGAGCAGTTCTTC
TRBD2,TRBJ2-1,NA,15,TRBV27,CASSILAGGINEQFF,TGTGCCAGCAGTATACTAGCGGGAGGCATAAATGAGCAGTTCTTC
NA,TRBJ1-2,NA,13,TRBV18,CASSPGRDYGYTF,TGTGCCAGCTCACCAGGCAGGGACTATGGCTACACCTTC
TRBD2,TRBJ2-5,NA,15,TRBV6-1,CASSSFLAGQETQYF,TGTGCCAGCAGTTCGTTTCTAGCGGGACAAGAGACCCAGTACTTC
TRBD1,TRBJ1-4,NA,15,TRBV5-1,CASSGTGGSLGKLFF,TGCGCCAGCAGTGGGACAGGGGGGTCCTTAGGAAAACTGTTTTTT
TRBD1,TRBJ1-2,NA,13,TRBV7-9,CASSSQGAGGYTF,TGTGCCAGCAGCTCACAGGGGGCGGGCGGCTACACCTTC
NA,TRBJ1-1,NA,13,TRBV11-3,CASSYRESTEAFF,TGTGCCAGCAGCTACAGGGAGAGCACTGAAGCTTTCTTT
TRBD1,TRBJ2-3,NA,14,TRBV30,CAWRARGQKDTQYF,TGTGCCTGGAGAGCCAGGGGGCAGAAAGATACGCAGTATTTT
NA,TRBJ2-1,NA,15,TRBV7-2,CASTPTASSYNEQFF,TGTGCCAGCACCCCGACTGCCAGCTCCTACAATGAGCAGTTCTTC
NA,TRBJ2-7,NA,13,TRBV29-1,CSVAGGHFYEQYF,TGCAGCGTTGCCGGGGGGCACTTCTACGAGCAGTACTTC